This TCR beta chain was captured in a study of T-cell reconstitution after alpha-beta-depleted transplantation in children. TCRbeta library preparation incorporated unique molecular identifiers. TCRdb re-called the PCR reads through MiXCR, storing one row per CDR3 protein. The sample consists of some 350,000 distinct CDR3 sequences, 10% of them appearing once. This CDR3 has 17 residues. The clonotype comes from a human donor who donated a stem cell graft to a child with acute lymphoblastic leukemia. Sequenced here: PBMCs from the stem cell graft donor, sampled from the stem cell graft. The genes are TRBV21-1 and TRBJ1-4; TRBD1 was called by the table and not checked on the DNA. TRBV21-1 has pseudogene status. The CDR3 DNA reads TGTGCCAGCAGCTCCCCACAGGGGGGTTATGTTAATGAAAAACTGTTTTTT. Translating gives CASSSPQGGYVNEKLFF.